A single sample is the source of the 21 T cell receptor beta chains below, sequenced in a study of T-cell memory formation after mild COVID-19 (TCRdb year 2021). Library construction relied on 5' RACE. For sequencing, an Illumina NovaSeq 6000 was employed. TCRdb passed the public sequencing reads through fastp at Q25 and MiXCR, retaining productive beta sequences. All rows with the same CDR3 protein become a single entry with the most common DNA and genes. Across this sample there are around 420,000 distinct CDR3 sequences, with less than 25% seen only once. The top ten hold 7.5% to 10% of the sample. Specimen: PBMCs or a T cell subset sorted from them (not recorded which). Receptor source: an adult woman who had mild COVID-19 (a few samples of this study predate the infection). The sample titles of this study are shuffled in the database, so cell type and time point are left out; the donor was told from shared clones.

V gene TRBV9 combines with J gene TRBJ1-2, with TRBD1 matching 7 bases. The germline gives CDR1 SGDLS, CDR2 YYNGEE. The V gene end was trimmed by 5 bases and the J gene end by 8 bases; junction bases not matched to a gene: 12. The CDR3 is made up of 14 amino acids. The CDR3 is CASSGATGSMGYTF. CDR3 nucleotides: TGTGCCAGCAGTGGAGCGACAGGGTCCATGGGCTACACCTTC.

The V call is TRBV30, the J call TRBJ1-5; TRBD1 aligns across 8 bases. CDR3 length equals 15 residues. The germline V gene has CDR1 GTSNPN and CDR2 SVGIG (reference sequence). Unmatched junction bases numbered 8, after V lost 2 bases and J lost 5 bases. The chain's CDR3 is CAWSSLAQGDQPQHF. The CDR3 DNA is TGTGCCTGGAGTTCACTCGCACAGGGGGATCAGCCCCAGCATTTT.

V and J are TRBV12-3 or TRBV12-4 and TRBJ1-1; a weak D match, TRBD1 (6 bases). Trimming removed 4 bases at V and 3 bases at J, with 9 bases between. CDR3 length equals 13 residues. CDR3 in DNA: TGTGCCAGCAGTTACCACAGGGACACTGAAGCTTTCTTT. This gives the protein CASSYHRDTEAFF.

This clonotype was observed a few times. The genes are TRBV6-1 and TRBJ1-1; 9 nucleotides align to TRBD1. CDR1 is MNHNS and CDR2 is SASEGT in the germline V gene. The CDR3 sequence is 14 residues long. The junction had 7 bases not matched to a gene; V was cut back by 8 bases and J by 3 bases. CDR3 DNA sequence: TGTGCCAGCGACACAGGGGGCGCGTACACTGAAGCTTTCTTT. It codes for CASDTGGAYTEAFF.

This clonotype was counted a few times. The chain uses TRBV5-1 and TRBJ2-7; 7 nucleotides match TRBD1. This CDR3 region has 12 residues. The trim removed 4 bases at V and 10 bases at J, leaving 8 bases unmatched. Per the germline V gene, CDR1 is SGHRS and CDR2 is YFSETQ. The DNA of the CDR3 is TGCGCCAGCAGCAACCCCGGGACAGAACAGTACTTC. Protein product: CASSNPGTEQYF. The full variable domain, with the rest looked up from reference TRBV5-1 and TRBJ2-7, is KAGVTQTPRYLIKTRGQQVTLSCSPISGHRSVSWYQQTPGQGLQFLFEYFSETQRNKGNFPGRFSGRQFSNSRSEMNVSTLELGDSALYLCASSNPGTEQYFGPGTRLTVT.

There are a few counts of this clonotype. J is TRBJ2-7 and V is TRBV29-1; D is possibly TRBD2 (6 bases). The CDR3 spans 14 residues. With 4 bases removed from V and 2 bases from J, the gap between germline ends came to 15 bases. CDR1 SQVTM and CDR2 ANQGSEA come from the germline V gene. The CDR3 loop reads CSVVIQRAAYEQYF. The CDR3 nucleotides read TGCAGCGTTGTAATCCAGCGGGCAGCCTACGAGCAGTACTTC.

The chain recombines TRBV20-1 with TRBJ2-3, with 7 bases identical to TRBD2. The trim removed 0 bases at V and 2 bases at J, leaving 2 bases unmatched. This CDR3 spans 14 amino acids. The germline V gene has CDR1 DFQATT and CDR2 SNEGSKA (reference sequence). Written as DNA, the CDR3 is TGCAGTGCTAGAGACGGGACTAACACAGATACGCAGTATTTT. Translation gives CSARDGTNTDTQYF.

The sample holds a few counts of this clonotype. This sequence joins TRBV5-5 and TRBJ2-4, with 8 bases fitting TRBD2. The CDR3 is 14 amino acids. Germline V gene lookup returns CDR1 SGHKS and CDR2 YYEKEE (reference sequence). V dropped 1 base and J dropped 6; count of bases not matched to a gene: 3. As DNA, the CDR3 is TGTGCCAGCAGCTTGCGGGGGGGTGGAAACATTCAGTACTTC. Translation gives CASSLRGGGNIQYF.

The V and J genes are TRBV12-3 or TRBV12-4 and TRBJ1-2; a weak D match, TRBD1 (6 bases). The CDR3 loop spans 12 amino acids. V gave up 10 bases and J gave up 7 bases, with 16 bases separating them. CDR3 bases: TGTGCCACCCTCAGGGGAAAGGGTGGCTACACCTTC. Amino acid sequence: CATLRGKGGYTF.

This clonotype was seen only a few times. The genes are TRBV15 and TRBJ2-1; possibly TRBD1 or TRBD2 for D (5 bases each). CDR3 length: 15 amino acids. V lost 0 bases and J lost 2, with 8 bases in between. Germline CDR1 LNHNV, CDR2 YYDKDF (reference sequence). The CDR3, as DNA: TGTGCCACCAGCAGAGAGGGACCCACCTACAATGAGCAGTTCTTC. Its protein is CATSREGPTYNEQFF.

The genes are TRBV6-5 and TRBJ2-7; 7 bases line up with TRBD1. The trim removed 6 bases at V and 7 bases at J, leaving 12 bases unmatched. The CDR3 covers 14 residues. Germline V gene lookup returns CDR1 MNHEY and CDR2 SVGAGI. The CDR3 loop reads CASRPGGAPREQYF. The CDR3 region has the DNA TGTGCCAGCAGGCCAGGGGGAGCTCCTCGGGAGCAGTACTTC.

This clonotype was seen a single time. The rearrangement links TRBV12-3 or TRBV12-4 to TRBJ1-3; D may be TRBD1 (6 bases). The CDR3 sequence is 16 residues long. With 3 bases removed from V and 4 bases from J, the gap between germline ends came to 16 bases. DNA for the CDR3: TGTGCCAGCAGTTTTAAAGTGGGGGCGAGGGGAAACACCATATATTTT. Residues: CASSFKVGARGNTIYF.

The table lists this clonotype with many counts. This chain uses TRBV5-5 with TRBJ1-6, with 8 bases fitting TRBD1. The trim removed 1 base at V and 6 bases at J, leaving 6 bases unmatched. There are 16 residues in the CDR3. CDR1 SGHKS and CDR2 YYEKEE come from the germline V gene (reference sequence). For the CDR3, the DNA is TGTGCCAGCAGCTTGAGACAGGGGATAAGTAATTCACCCCTCCACTTT. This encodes CASSLRQGISNSPLHF.

The CDR3, as DNA: TGTGCCAGCAGCCCGACTTCCAGGGTACGTCGGAACGAGCAGTACTTC. Translation gives CASSPTSRVRRNEQYF. V usage is TRBV6-5 and J usage is TRBJ2-7, with a possible D match to TRBD1 (5 bases). Per the germline V gene, CDR1 is MNHEY and CDR2 is SVGAGI. With 6 bases removed from V and 5 bases from J, the gap between germline ends came to 23 bases. The CDR3 loop spans 16 amino acids.

The CDR3 nucleotides are TGCGCCAGCAGCTTGGTGTCGGGGAACCAAGAGACCCAGTACTTC. Translating it yields CASSLVSGNQETQYF. This chain links TRBV5-1 with TRBJ2-5; a possible D gene is TRBD2 (5 bases). Trimming shortened V by 0 bases and J by 0 bases, and 9 bases separated the two germline ends. The germline CDR1 and CDR2 sequences are SGHRS and YFSETQ. The CDR3 consists of 15 residues. The full variable domain, in which reference TRBV5-1 and TRBJ2-5 provide the parts outside the CDR3, is KAGVTQTPRYLIKTRGQQVTLSCSPISGHRSVSWYQQTPGQGLQFLFEYFSETQRNKGNFPGRFSGRQFSNSRSEMNVSTLELGDSALYLCASSLVSGNQETQYFGPGTRLLVL.

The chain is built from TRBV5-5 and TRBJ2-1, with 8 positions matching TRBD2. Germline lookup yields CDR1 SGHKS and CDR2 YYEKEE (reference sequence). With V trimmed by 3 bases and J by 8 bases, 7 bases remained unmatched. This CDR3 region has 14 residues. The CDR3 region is CASSSRREGHEQFF. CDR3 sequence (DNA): TGTGCCAGCAGCTCCCGACGGGAGGGCCATGAGCAGTTCTTC.

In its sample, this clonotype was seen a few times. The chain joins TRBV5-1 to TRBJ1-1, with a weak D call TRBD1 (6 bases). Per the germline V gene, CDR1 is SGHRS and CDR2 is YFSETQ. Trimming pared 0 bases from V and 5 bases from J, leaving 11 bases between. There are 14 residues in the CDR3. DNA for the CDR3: TGCGCCAGCAGCTTGGTCAGGGGTAGTACTGAAGCTTTCTTT. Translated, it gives CASSLVRGSTEAFF. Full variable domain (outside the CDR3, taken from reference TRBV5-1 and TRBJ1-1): KAGVTQTPRYLIKTRGQQVTLSCSPISGHRSVSWYQQTPGQGLQFLFEYFSETQRNKGNFPGRFSGRQFSNSRSEMNVSTLELGDSALYLCASSLVRGSTEAFFGQGTRLTVV.

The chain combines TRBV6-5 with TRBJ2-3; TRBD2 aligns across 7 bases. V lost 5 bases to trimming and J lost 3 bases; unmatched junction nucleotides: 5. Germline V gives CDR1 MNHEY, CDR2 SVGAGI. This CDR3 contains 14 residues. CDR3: CASSAGTKTDTQYF. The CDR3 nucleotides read TGTGCCAGCAGTGCCGGGACTAAGACAGATACGCAGTATTTT.

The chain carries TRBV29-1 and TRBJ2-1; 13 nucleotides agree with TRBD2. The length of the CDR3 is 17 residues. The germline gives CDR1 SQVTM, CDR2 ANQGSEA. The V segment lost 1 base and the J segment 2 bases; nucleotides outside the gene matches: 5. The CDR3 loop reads CSVEGTSGGPTYNEQFF. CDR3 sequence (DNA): TGCAGCGTTGAAGGGACTAGCGGGGGACCAACCTACAATGAGCAGTTCTTC.

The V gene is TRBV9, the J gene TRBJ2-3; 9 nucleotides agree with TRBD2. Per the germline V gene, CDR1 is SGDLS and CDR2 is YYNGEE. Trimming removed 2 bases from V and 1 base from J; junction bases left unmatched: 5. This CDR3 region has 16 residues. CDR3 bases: TGTGCCAGCAGCGTCCCCTTAGCGGGGGGCACAGATACGCAGTATTTT. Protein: CASSVPLAGGTDTQYF.

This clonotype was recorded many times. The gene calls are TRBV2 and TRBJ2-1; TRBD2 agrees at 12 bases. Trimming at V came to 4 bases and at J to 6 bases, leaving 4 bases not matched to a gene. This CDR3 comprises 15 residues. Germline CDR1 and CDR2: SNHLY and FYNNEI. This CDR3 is CASSAETSGSNEQFF. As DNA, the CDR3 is TGTGCCAGCAGTGCGGAGACTAGCGGGAGCAATGAGCAGTTCTTC.